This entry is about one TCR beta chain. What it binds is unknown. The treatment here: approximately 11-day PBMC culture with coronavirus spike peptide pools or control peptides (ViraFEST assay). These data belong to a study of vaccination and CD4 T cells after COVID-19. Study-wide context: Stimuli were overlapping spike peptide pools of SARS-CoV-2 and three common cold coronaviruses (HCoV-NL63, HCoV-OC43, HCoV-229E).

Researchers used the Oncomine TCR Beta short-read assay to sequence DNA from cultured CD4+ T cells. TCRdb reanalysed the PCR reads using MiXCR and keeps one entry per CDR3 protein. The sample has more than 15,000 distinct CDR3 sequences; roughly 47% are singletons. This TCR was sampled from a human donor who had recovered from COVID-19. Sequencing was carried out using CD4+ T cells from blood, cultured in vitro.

CDR3: CASSLEEGASQPQHF. The CDR3 DNA follows: TGTGCCAGCAGCTTAGAAGAGGGGGCTAGTCAGCCCCAGCATTTT. The chain has TRBV11-2 and TRBJ1-5; 7 bases align to TRBD1. Germline loops: CDR1 SGHAT, CDR2 FQNNGV. This CDR3 has 15 residues. V lost 0 bases to trimming and J lost 6 bases; unmatched junction nucleotides: 5.